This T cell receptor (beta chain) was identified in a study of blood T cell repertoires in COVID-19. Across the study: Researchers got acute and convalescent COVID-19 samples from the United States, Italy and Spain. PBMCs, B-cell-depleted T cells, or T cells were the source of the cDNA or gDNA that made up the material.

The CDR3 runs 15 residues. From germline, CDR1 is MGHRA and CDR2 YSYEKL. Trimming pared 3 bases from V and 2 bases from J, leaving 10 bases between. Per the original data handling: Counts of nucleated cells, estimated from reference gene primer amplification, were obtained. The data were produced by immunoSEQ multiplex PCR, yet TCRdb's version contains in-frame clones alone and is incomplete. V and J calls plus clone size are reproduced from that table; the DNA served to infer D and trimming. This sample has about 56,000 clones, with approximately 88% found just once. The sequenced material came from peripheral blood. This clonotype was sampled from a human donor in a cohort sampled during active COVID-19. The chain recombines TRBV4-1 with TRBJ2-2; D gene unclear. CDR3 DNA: TGCGCCAGCAGCCATTATTTGTCCAACACCGGGGAGCTGTTTTTT. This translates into CASSHYLSNTGELFF.